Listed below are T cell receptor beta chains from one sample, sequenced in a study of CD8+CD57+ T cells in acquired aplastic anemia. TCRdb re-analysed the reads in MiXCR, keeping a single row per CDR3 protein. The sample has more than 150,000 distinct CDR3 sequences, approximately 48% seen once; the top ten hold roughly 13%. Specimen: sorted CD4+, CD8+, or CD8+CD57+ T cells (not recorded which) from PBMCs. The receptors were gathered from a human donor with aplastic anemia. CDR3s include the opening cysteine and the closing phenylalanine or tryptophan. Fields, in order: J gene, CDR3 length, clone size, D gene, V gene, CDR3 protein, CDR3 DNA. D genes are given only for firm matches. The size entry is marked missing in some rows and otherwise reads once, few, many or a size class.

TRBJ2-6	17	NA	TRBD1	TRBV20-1	CSADPGQFSSGANVLTF	TGCAGTGCTGATCCGGGACAGTTTAGCTCTGGGGCCAACGTCCTGACTTTC
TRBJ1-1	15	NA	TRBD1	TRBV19	CASSHISREGADAFF	TGTGCCAGTAGTCATATCTCGCGAGAGGGGGCTGACGCTTTCTTT
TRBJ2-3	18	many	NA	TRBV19	CASSSPPIGRPSTDTQYF	TGTGCCAGTAGTTCGCCCCCAATAGGGAGACCTAGCACAGATACGCAGTATTTT
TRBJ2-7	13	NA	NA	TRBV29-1	CSVEPEAGGEQYF	TGCAGCGTTGAACCCGAGGCAGGTGGTGAGCAGTACTTC
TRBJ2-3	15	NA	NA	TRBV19	CASSWSDSSTDTQYF	TGTGCCAGTAGTTGGTCCGACAGTAGCACAGATACGCAGTATTTT
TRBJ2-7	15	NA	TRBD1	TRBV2	CASIPPGTGSHEQYF	TGTGCCAGCATCCCCCCCGGGACAGGGAGCCACGAGCAGTACTTC
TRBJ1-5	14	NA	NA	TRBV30	CAWSGVAGNQPQHF	TGTGCCTGGAGTGGGGTTGCTGGCAATCAGCCCCAGCATTTT
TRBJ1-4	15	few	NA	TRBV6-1	CASSLRPPTYEKLFF	TGTGCCAGCAGTCTAAGGCCCCCGACTTATGAAAAACTGTTTTTT
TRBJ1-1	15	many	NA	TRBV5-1	CASSLDGASNTEAFF	TGCGCCAGCAGCTTGGATGGGGCCTCGAACACTGAAGCTTTCTTT
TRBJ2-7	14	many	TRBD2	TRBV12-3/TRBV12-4	CASSLWGGSYEQYF	TGTGCCAGCAGTTTATGGGGGGGTTCCTACGAGCAGTACTTC
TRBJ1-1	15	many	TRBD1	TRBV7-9	CASSRQGPRGTEAFF	TGTGCCAGCAGCCGACAGGGGCCCCGGGGTACTGAAGCTTTCTTT
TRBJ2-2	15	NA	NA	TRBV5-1	CASRQTYQNTGELFF	TGCGCCAGCAGACAGACCTACCAGAACACCGGGGAGCTGTTTTTT
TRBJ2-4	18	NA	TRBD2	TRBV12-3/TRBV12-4	CASSRTSGGLGAKNIQYF	TGTGCCAGCAGCAGGACTAGCGGGGGCTTGGGAGCCAAAAACATTCAGTACTTC
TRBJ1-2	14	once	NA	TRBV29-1	CSVEVQGPLYGYTF	TGCAGCGTGGAAGTTCAGGGACCCCTCTATGGCTACACCTTC
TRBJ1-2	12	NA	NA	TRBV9	CASSDGDYGYTF	TGTGCCAGCAGCGACGGGGACTATGGCTACACCTTC
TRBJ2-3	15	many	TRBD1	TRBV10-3	CATRPGGSPTDTQYF	TGTGCCACGCGACCAGGGGGCTCCCCCACAGATACGCAGTATTTT
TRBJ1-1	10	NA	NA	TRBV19	CASSNGEAFF	TGTGCCAGTAGTAACGGTGAAGCTTTCTTT
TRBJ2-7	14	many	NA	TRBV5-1	CASSRTGGTDEQYF	TGCGCCAGCAGCAGGACTGGTGGAACGGACGAGCAGTACTTC
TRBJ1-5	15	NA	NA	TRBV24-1	CATSEGVGDNQPQHF	TGTGCCACCAGTGAGGGGGTGGGGGACAATCAGCCCCAGCATTTT
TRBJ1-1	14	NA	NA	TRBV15	CATTSLSGNTEAFF	TGTGCCACCACCTCCCTATCGGGGAACACTGAAGCTTTCTTT